The 14 T cell receptor beta chains presented below share a single source sample, sequenced in a study of T cells expressing NK-cell markers. Using the 5' RACE reads, TCRdb records one entry per CDR3 protein without DNA. The repertoire table contains some 600,000 distinct CDR3 sequences. Sequencing was performed on blood T cells: a sorted CD56 or NKG2C T cell subset, CD4+ or CD8+ T cells, or bulk PBMC T cells (not recorded which). These receptors were taken from a man between 18 and 29 years old in good health.

The chain has TRBV11-2 and TRBJ2-1; there is no DNA to check the TCRdb D call of TRBD2. The CDR3 extends over 15 amino acids. The germline V gene encodes CDR1 SGHAT and CDR2 FQNNGV. CDR3: CASSLTSGRTNEQFF.

The chain is built from TRBV2 and TRBJ2-1; TCRdb outputs TRBD2, but without DNA this stays unchecked. The CDR3 is 20 amino acids. The germline V gene has CDR1 SNHLY and CDR2 FYNNEI. The CDR3 region is CASNGEEGLAGVSSYNEQFF.

The rearrangement links TRBV29-1 to TRBJ2-1; TCRdb's D call of TRBD2 is untestable without DNA. CDR1 SQVTM and CDR2 ANQGSEA come from the germline V gene. The CDR3 extends over 11 amino acids. The CDR3 spells CSADGLHEQFF.

The rearrangement links TRBV15 to TRBJ2-3; TCRdb's D gene call, TRBD1, goes unchecked for lack of DNA. Germline V gene lookup returns CDR1 LNHNV and CDR2 YYDKDF (reference sequence). The CDR3 sequence is 14 residues long. The CDR3 spells CATTGTGSADTQYF.

The rearrangement uses TRBV24-1 and TRBJ2-1; TCRdb reports TRBD2, a call that lacks DNA to check it against. Germline CDR1 and CDR2: KGHDR and SFDVKD. The CDR3 contains 18 residues. The CDR3 loop reads CATSDGRDLPRDYNEQFF.

The chain uses TRBV11-2 and TRBJ2-2. In germline, CDR1 is SGHAT, CDR2 FQNNGV. The length of the CDR3 is 15 residues. CDR3 residues: CASSLVGLSTGELFF.

The chain links TRBV12-3 or TRBV12-4 to TRBJ2-5; with no DNA, the TCRdb D assignment of TRBD2 cannot be verified. The CDR3 sequence is 14 residues long. The CDR3 is CASSSFSGQETQYF.

The chain's CDR3 is CASSQELAGSTDTQYF. This chain joins TRBV4-1 and TRBJ2-3; TCRdb picks TRBD2, but there is no DNA to check that call. Germline values: CDR1 MGHRA, CDR2 YSYEKL. The CDR3 is 16 amino acids.

The rearrangement links TRBV7-2 to TRBJ2-5; TCRdb calls TRBD2, which cannot be checked without DNA. The germline V gene has CDR1 SGHTA and CDR2 FQGNSA. The CDR3 totals 15 residues. CDR3 in amino acids: CASSPTSGRSETQYF.

The J gene is TRBJ2-7, the V gene TRBV29-1; the D gene TCRdb calls, TRBD1, cannot be checked with no DNA. In germline, CDR1 is SQVTM, CDR2 ANQGSEA. The CDR3 length is 15 residues. CDR3 sequence: CSVATTGGALIEQYF.

The chain uses TRBV29-1 and TRBJ2-4; TCRdb gives TRBD1 as the D gene, but with no DNA this cannot be confirmed. The CDR3 runs 15 residues. Germline CDR1 and CDR2: SQVTM and ANQGSEA. CDR3 protein: CSVGLGDRGFGIQYF.

The chain carries TRBV12-3 or TRBV12-4 and TRBJ2-5; TCRdb gives TRBD1 as the D gene, but with no DNA this cannot be confirmed. The CDR3 covers 14 residues. Here the CDR3 reads CASSSPETPRTQYF.

The CDR3 here is CASSYGVARVRDTQYF. V and J are TRBV12-3 or TRBV12-4 and TRBJ2-3; with no DNA, the TCRdb D assignment of TRBD2 cannot be verified. The CDR3 loop spans 16 amino acids.

J is TRBJ2-1 and V is TRBV27; TCRdb's D call of TRBD2 is untestable without DNA. The CDR3 runs to 15 residues. Germline V gene sequence: CDR1 MNHEY, CDR2 SMNVEV (reference sequence). CDR3 amino acids: CASSWDFPTYNEQFF.